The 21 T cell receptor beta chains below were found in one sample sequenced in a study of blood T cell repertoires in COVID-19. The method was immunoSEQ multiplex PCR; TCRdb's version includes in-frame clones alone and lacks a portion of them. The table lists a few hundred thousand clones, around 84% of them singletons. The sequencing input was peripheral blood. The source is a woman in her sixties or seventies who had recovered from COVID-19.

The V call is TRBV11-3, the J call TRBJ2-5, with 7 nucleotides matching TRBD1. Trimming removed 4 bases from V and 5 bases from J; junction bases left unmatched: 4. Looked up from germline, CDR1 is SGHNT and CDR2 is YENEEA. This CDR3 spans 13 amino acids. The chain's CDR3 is CASSSMDRETQYF. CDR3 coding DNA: TGTGCCAGCAGCTCAATGGACAGGGAGACCCAGTACTTC.

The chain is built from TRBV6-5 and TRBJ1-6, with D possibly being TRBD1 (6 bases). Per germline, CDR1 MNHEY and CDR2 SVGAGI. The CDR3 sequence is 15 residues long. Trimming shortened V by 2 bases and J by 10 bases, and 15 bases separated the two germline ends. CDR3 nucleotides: TGTGCCAGCAGTTACGACTACAGGGTACACTCACCCCTCCACTTT. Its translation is CASSYDYRVHSPLHF.

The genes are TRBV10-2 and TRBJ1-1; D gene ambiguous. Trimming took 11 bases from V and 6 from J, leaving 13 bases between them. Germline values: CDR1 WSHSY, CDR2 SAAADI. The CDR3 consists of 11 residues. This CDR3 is CAAAPDSEAFF. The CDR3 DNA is TGCGCCGCGGCACCGGACTCTGAAGCTTTCTTT.

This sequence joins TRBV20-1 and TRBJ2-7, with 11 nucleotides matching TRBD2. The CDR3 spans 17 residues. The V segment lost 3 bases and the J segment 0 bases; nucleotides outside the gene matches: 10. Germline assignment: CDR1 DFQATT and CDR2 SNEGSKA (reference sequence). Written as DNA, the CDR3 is TGCAGTGCTAGTCCCCTCACTAGCGGGGGCATCTCCTACGAGCAGTACTTC. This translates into CSASPLTSGGISYEQYF.

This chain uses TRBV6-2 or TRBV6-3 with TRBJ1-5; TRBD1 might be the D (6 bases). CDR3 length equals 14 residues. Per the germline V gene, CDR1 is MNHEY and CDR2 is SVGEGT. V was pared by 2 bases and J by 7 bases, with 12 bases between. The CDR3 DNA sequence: TGTGCCAGCAGTTACGTACAGGGTGGGCAGCCCCAGCATTTT. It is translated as CASSYVQGGQPQHF.

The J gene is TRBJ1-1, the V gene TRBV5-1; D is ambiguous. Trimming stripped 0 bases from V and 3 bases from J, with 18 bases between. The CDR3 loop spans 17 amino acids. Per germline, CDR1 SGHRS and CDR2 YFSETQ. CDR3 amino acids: CASSLAGRLSLDTEAFF. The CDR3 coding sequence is TGCGCCAGCAGCTTGGCCGGCAGGTTATCCTTGGACACTGAAGCTTTCTTT.

DNA for the CDR3: TGTGCCAGCAGTCAGCTGGGACAGAGCAATGAGCAGTTCTTC. This codes for CASSQLGQSNEQFF. V and J are TRBV27 and TRBJ2-1; 7 bases are a match to TRBD1. V shed 5 bases and J 6 bases; nucleotides not matched to a gene: 7. Germline assignment: CDR1 MNHEY and CDR2 SMNVEV (reference sequence). CDR3 size: 14 residues.

In nucleotides, the CDR3 is TGTGCCAGCAGTGTAGGAGGGAGCTATGGCTACACCTTC. Amino acid sequence: CASSVGGSYGYTF. The chain couples TRBV25-1 to TRBJ1-2; D is unresolved. The ends were cut back, 4 bases at V and 4 bases at J, with 10 bases in the middle. CDR1 is MGHDK and CDR2 is SYGVNS in the germline V gene. This CDR3 contains 13 residues.

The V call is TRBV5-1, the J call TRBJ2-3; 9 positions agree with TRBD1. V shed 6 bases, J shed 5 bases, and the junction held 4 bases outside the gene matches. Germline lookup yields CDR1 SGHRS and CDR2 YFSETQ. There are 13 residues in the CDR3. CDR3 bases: TGCGCCAGCAAACAGGGGGCCGGAGATACGCAGTATTTT. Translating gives CASKQGAGDTQYF. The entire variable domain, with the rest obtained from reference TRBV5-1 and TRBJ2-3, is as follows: KAGVTQTPRYLIKTRGQQVTLSCSPISGHRSVSWYQQTPGQGLQFLFEYFSETQRNKGNFPGRFSGRQFSNSRSEMNVSTLELGDSALYLCASKQGAGDTQYFGPGTRLTVL.

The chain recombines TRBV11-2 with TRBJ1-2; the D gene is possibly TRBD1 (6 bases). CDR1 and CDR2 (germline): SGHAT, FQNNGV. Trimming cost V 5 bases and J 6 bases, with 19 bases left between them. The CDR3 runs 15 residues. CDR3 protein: CASSHQGFLDHGYTF. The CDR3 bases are TGTGCCAGCAGCCACCAGGGGTTTTTAGACCATGGCTACACCTTC. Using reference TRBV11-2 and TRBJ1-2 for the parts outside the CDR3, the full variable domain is EAGVAQSPRYKIIEKRQSVAFWCNPISGHATLYWYQQILGQGPKLLIQFQNNGVVDDSQLPKDRFSAERLKGVDSTLKIQPAKLEDSAVYLCASSHQGFLDHGYTFGSGTRLTVV.

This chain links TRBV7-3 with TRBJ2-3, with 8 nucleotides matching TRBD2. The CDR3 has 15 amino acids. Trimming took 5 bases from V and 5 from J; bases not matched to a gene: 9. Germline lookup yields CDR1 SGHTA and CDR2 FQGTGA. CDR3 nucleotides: TGTGCCAGCAGCGGGAGAGGACTAGCCCAAGATACGCAGTATTTT. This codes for CASSGRGLAQDTQYF.

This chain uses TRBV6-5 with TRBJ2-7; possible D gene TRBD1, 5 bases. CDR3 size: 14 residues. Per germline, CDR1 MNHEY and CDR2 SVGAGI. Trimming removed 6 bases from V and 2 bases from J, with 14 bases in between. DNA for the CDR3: TGTGCCAGCAGCCTGGGATCAGGGACCTACGAGCAGTACTTC. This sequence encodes CASSLGSGTYEQYF.

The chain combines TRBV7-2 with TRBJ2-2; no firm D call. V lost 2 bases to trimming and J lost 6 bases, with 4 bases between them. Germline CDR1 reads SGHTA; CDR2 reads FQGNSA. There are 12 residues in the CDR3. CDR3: CASSLLSGELFF. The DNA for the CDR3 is TGTGCCAGCAGCTTATTATCCGGGGAGCTGTTTTTT. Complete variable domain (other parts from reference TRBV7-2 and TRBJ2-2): GAGVSQSPSNKVTEKGKDVELRCDPISGHTALYWYRQSLGQGLEFLIYFQGNSAPDKSGLPSDRFSAERTGGSVSTLTIQRTQQEDSAVYLCASSLLSGELFFGEGSRLTVL.

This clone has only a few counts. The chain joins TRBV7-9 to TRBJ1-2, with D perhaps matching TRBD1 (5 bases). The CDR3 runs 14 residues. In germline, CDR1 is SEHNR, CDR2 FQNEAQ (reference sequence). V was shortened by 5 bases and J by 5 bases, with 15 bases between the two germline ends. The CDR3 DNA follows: TGTGCCAGCAGCCAGGGATTCAAGGGGTATGGCTACACCTTC. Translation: CASSQGFKGYGYTF.

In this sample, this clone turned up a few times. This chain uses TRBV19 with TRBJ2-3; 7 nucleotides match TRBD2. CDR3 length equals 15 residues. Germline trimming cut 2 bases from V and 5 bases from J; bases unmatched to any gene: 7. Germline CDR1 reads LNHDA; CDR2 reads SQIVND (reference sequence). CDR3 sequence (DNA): TGTGCCAGTAGTATACGGACTAGTGAAGTAGATACGCAGTATTTT. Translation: CASSIRTSEVDTQYF.

CDR3 nucleotides: TGTGCCAGCAGCCAAGATCAAGGACTAGCGGGGTTCGAGACCCAGTACTTC. This translates into CASSQDQGLAGFETQYF. The chain has TRBV3-1 (or the pseudogene TRBV3-2) and TRBJ2-5; TRBD2 agrees at 12 bases. The CDR3 length is 17 residues. V lost 0 bases and J lost 5; bases outside the gene matches: 7. Germline CDR1 is LGHDT and CDR2 is YNNKEL (reference sequence).

CDR3 sequence reads: CASRSGLAGGPEQFF. As DNA, the CDR3 is TGTGCCAGTAGGTCCGGACTAGCGGGGGGGCCTGAGCAGTTCTTC. The chain is built from TRBV19 and TRBJ2-1; 15 positions match TRBD2. The length of the CDR3 is 15 residues. Germline loops: CDR1 LNHDA, CDR2 SQIVND (reference sequence). V trimming: 6 bases; J trimming: 9 bases; junction bases outside the gene matches: 6.

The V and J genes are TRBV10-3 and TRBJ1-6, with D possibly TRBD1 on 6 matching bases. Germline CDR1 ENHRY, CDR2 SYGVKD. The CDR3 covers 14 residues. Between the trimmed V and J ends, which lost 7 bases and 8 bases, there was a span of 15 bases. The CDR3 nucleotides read TGTGCCATCAACCAACAGGGAATTCATTCACCCCTCCACTTT. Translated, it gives CAINQQGIHSPLHF.

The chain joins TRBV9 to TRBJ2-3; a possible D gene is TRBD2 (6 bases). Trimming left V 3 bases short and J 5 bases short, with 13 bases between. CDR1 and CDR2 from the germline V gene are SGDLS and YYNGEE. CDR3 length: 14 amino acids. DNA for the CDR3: TGTGCCAGCAGCGCGGGACTCCAGGAAGATACGCAGTATTTT. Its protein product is CASSAGLQEDTQYF.

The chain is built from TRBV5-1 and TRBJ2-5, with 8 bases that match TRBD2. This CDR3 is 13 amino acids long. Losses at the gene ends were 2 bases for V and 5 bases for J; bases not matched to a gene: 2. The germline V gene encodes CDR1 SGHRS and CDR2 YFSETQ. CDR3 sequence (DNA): TGCGCCAGCAGCTTTCGGGGGGGTGAGACCCAGTACTTC. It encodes CASSFRGGETQYF.

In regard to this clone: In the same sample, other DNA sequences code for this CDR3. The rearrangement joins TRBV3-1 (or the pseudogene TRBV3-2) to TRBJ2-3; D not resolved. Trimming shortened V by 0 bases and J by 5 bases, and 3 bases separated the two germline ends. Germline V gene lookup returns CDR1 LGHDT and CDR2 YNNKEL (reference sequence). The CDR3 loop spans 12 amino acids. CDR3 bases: TGTGCCAGCAGCCAAGACCGAGATACGCAGTATTTT. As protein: CASSQDRDTQYF.